One and the same sample provided the 17 T cell receptor beta chains below, sequenced in a study of blood T cell repertoires in COVID-19. TCRdb keeps only in-frame clones here, not all; method: immunoSEQ multiplex PCR. The sample has 150,000 or so clones; around 80% are singletons. The sample consisted of PBMCs or T cells enriched from blood (not recorded which). All receptors come from a woman aged 45 to 65 who had recovered from COVID-19.

V and J are TRBV5-1 and TRBJ1-2; the D gene is possibly TRBD1 (5 bases). Germline CDR1 is SGHRS and CDR2 is YFSETQ. The CDR3 extends over 15 amino acids. The V end lost 3 bases, the J end lost 8 bases, and 20 bases lay between the germline ends. The DNA of the CDR3 is TGCGCCAGCAGCTGGGGAACAGGCCCGGGTTGGGGCTACACCTTC. Protein: CASSWGTGPGWGYTF.

The V call is TRBV28, the J call TRBJ2-2; tentative D call: TRBD2 (7 bases). The CDR3 runs 16 residues. The germline V gene has CDR1 MDHEN and CDR2 SYDVKM. Trimming removed 4 bases at V and 3 bases at J, with 15 bases between. The DNA for the CDR3 is TGTGCCAGCAGTTCCTTGGCGGGGGCCGACACCGGGGAGCTGTTTTTT. Translating gives CASSSLAGADTGELFF. Full variable domain (remainder filled in from reference TRBV28 and TRBJ2-2): DVKVTQSSRYLVKRTGEKVFLECVQDMDHENMFWYRQDPGLGLRLIYFSYDVKMKEKGDIPEGYSVSREKKERFSLILESASTNQTSMYLCASSSLAGADTGELFFGEGSRLTVL.

The chain joins TRBV7-8 to TRBJ1-4, with TRBD1 as a possible D gene (6 bases). CDR3 size: 15 residues. V lost 7 bases and J 5 bases, leaving 17 bases between the germline ends. CDR1 SGHVS and CDR2 FQNEAQ come from the germline V gene. CDR3 loop: CASTGGGQQNEKLFF. CDR3 DNA sequence: TGTGCCAGCACTGGAGGTGGACAGCAGAATGAAAAACTGTTTTTT.

This clone was recorded only once. DNA of the CDR3: TGCGCCAGCAGCTTCACAGGGGAAGGGTATGGCTACACCTTC. This encodes CASSFTGEGYGYTF. The gene calls are TRBV5-1 and TRBJ1-2, with 7 bases aligning to TRBD1. Germline CDR1 reads SGHRS; CDR2 reads YFSETQ. CDR3 size: 14 residues. V was clipped by 2 bases and J by 5 bases; unmatched bases: 6.

The genes are TRBV19 and TRBJ1-4; maybe TRBD1 (5 bases). The CDR3 length is 12 residues. Germline values: CDR1 LNHDA, CDR2 SQIVND (reference sequence). Deletions cut 3 bases from V and 8 bases from J, with 7 bases between. The CDR3 loop reads CASSIGQEKLFF. DNA for the CDR3: TGTGCCAGTAGTATCGGACAAGAAAAACTGTTTTTT.

The chain links TRBV28 to TRBJ1-5; D is perhaps TRBD1 (5 bases). V was pared by 4 bases and J by 6 bases, with 7 bases between. Germline values: CDR1 MDHEN, CDR2 SYDVKM. CDR3 length equals 12 residues. Written as DNA, the CDR3 is TGTGCCAGCAGTTGGGGGGGTCAGCCCCAGCATTTT. This gives the protein CASSWGGQPQHF.

The chain recombines TRBV9 with TRBJ1-3; D not resolved. The CDR3 spans 17 residues. Per germline, CDR1 SGDLS and CDR2 YYNGEE. Trimming shortened V by 1 base and J by 0 bases, and 14 bases separated the two germline ends. The CDR3 DNA follows: TGTGCCAGCAGCGTACACCCCAGCGAGTTCTCTGGAAACACCATATATTTT. This sequence encodes CASSVHPSEFSGNTIYF.

This chain links TRBV12-5 with TRBJ2-7; TRBD1 agrees at 9 bases. V lost 7 bases and J lost 2; bases outside the gene matches: 9. Germline lookup yields CDR1 LGHNT and CDR2 FRNRAP. The CDR3 length is 15 residues. Here the CDR3 reads CASAAGTGFAYEQYF. DNA of the CDR3: TGTGCTAGTGCCGCCGGGACAGGGTTTGCCTACGAGCAGTACTTC.

The rearrangement links TRBV3-1 (or the pseudogene TRBV3-2) to TRBJ2-7; the match to TRBD1 covers 10 bases. CDR3 length equals 14 residues. The germline V gene has CDR1 LGHDT and CDR2 YNNKEL (reference sequence). V was clipped by 4 bases and J by 4 bases; unmatched bases: 4. CDR3 DNA sequence: TGTGCCAGCAGCCCGGGGACAGGGGAATACGAGCAGTACGTC. Encoded protein: CASSPGTGEYEQYV.

The chain links TRBV2 to TRBJ1-2; 8 bases are shared with TRBD1. The CDR3 has 12 amino acids. In germline, CDR1 is SNHLY, CDR2 FYNNEI. With 7 bases clipped from V and 8 bases from J, the junction kept 6 bases outside the gene matches. The CDR3 DNA reads TGTGCCAGCACGGATGACAGGGGCGGCTACACCTTC. Residues: CASTDDRGGYTF.

This clone came up a few times. The chain has TRBV19 and TRBJ1-2, with D unclear. The germline V gene encodes CDR1 LNHDA and CDR2 SQIVND (reference sequence). The CDR3 is made up of 18 amino acids. Trimming removed 0 bases at V and 2 bases at J, with 19 bases between. The CDR3 region has the DNA TGTGCCAGTAGTATAGATCCTCGCCGGAGTAGTGAAAACTATGGCTACACCTTC. The encoded protein is CASSIDPRRSSENYGYTF.

The chain couples TRBV7-9 to TRBJ1-2; weak D call: TRBD1 (5 bases). V was clipped by 4 bases and J by 3 bases, with 18 bases between them. Germline loops: CDR1 SEHNR, CDR2 FQNEAQ (reference sequence). The CDR3 sequence is 16 residues long. The CDR3 sequence: CASSSSPKGTDYGYTF. The DNA for the CDR3 is TGTGCCAGCAGCTCCTCACCTAAGGGGACTGACTATGGCTACACCTTC. Variable domain in full (rest from reference TRBV7-9 and TRBJ1-2): DTGVSQNPRHKITKRGQNVTFRCDPISEHNRLYWYRQTLGQGPEFLTYFQNEAQLEKSRLLSDRFSAERPKGSFSTLEIQRTEQGDSAMYLCASSSSPKGTDYGYTFGSGTRLTVV.

The chain links TRBV19 to TRBJ1-3; no clear D. The CDR3 is 15 amino acids. The germline V gene encodes CDR1 LNHDA and CDR2 SQIVND (reference sequence). The V gene lost 6 bases and the J gene lost 0 bases, with 12 bases spanning the gap. CDR3 DNA sequence: TGTGCCAGTAGACTCGACGGGTCCTCTGGAAACACCATATATTTT. Protein: CASRLDGSSGNTIYF.

The V and J genes are TRBV4-1 and TRBJ2-7; D perhaps matches TRBD1 (5 bases). Trimming cost V 3 bases and J 8 bases, with 20 bases left between them. The germline V gene encodes CDR1 MGHRA and CDR2 YSYEKL. There are 15 residues in the CDR3. This CDR3 is CASSHLDNYDGQQYF. The CDR3, as DNA: TGCGCCAGCAGCCATCTGGACAATTATGACGGGCAGCAGTACTTC.

The chain combines TRBV4-1 with TRBJ1-6; maybe TRBD1 (5 bases). Germline values: CDR1 MGHRA, CDR2 YSYEKL. Trimming took off 1 base at V and 4 bases at J, with 8 bases between the two ends. The CDR3 spans 15 residues. In DNA form, the CDR3 reads TGCGCCAGCAGCCAAGCGGGGGGGTATAATTCACCCCTCCACTTT. Translating gives CASSQAGGYNSPLHF.

This clone was observed once. V usage is TRBV9 and J usage is TRBJ1-6; 9 nucleotides match TRBD1. The CDR3 contains 18 residues. V was pared by 4 bases and J by 6 bases, with 14 bases of the junction left unmatched. Germline CDR1 and CDR2: SGDLS and YYNGEE. The CDR3 sequence is CASSPDPGQGLGNSPLHF. The CDR3 coding sequence is TGTGCCAGCAGCCCAGATCCGGGACAGGGACTTGGTAATTCACCCCTCCACTTT.

This clone was seen only once. V and J are TRBV7-6 and TRBJ1-3, with a possible D match to TRBD1 (6 bases). The CDR3 is 21 amino acids. Germline assignment: CDR1 SGHVS and CDR2 FNYEAQ. V gave up 5 bases and J gave up 3 bases, with 32 bases separating them. DNA for the CDR3: TGTGCCAGCAGCCGCCGACACCAGGGGCAGGGCTTTGGTAGTTATGGAAACACCATATATTTT. It specifies CASSRRHQGQGFGSYGNTIYF.